This TCR beta chain is drawn from a study of blood T cell repertoires in COVID-19. Study-level information: Italy, Spain and the United States were the sources of the convalescent and acute COVID-19 samples. T cells, B-cell-depleted T cells, or PBMCs supplied cDNA or gDNA.

Assay used: immunoSEQ multiplex PCR; TCRdb lists only in-frame clones, some missing. The table records more than 55,000 clones, more than 80% of them present only once. Germline CDR1 and CDR2: WNHNN and SYGVQD (reference sequence). V dropped 3 bases and J dropped 8; count of bases not matched to a gene: 7. This CDR3 has 15 residues. The TCR originated in a woman in her fifties or sixties with COVID-19, enrolled during active disease. J is TRBJ1-4 and V is TRBV10-1, with 9 bases fitting TRBD1. Specimen: peripheral blood. CDR3 protein: CASSDSGTGLEKLFF. The DNA for the CDR3 is TGCGCCAGCAGTGATTCCGGGACAGGGCTCGAAAAACTGTTTTTT.